This TCR beta chain stems from a study of CD8+ T cells in alopecia areata. CDR1 and CDR2 from the germline V gene are LGHNA and YNFKEQ. Trimming cost V 4 bases and J 8 bases; bases outside gene matches: 3. This CDR3 comprises 12 residues. Described treatment: oral pan-JAK inhibitor, 5-10 mg twice daily. RNA extraction and reverse transcription yielded cDNA as sequencing template. Clones were sequenced by immunoSEQ multiplex PCR, and TCRdb holds only the in-frame ones, with some missing. The data show 150,000 to 250,000 clones, 58% seen once. The receptor was isolated from a human donor with alopecia areata. The V gene is TRBV4-2, the J gene TRBJ1-2; 8 positions match TRBD1. Sequenced material: CD4+ T cells sorted from blood, taken at week 24, from a patient treated with tofacitinib. The CDR3 sequence is CASSPDRDGYTF. CDR3 bases: TGTGCCAGCAGCCCGGACAGGGACGGCTACACCTTC.